This T cell receptor beta chain was obtained from a study of OX40 agonist ivuxolimab in advanced cancers. Study overall: The patients received agonistic anti-OX40 (CD134) antibody ivuxolimab.

The germline CDR1 and CDR2 sequences are MNHEY and SMNVEV (reference sequence). Germline trimming cut 5 bases from V and 7 bases from J; bases unmatched to any gene: 10. The CDR3 consists of 15 residues. TCRdb's copy holds only in-frame clones and misses some; the assay was immunoSEQ multiplex PCR. The table has approximately 62,000 clones, approximately 86% seen once. The TCR sequence derives from an adult with an advanced solid tumor such as melanoma, head and neck, liver or kidney cancer. The source was CD4+ or CD8+ T cells sorted from blood, collected in a trial of the OX40 agonist ivuxolimab. The chain couples TRBV27 to TRBJ2-3; 9 nucleotides line up with TRBD1. The CDR3 loop is CASSRPGTGTNTQYF. The CDR3 DNA is TGTGCCAGCAGTAGACCCGGGACAGGGACAAATACGCAGTATTTT.